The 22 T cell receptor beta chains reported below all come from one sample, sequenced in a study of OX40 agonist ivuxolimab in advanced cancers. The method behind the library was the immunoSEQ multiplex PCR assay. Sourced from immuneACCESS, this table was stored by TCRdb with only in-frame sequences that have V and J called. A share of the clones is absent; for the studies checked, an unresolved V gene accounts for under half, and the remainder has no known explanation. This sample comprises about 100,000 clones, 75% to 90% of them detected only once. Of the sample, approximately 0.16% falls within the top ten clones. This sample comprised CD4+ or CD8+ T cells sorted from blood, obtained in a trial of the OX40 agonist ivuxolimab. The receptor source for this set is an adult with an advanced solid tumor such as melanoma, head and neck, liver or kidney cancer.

The CDR3 nucleotides read TGCGCCAGCAGCCGCGGGGACGGACTCACAGATACGCAGTATTTT. The encoded protein is CASSRGDGLTDTQYF. The chain joins TRBV4-1 to TRBJ2-3, with D perhaps matching TRBD2 (6 bases). The V gene lost 4 bases and the J gene lost 2 bases, with 13 bases spanning the gap. From germline, CDR1 is MGHRA and CDR2 YSYEKL. The CDR3 consists of 15 residues.

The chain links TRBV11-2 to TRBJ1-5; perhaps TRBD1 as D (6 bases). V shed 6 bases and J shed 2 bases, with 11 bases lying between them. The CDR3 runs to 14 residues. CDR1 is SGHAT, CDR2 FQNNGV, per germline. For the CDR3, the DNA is TGTGCCAGCAGTCAACAGGGTGGCAATCAGCCCCAGCATTTT. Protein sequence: CASSQQGGNQPQHF. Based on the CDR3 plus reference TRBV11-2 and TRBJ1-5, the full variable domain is EAGVAQSPRYKIIEKRQSVAFWCNPISGHATLYWYQQILGQGPKLLIQFQNNGVVDDSQLPKDRFSAERLKGVDSTLKIQPAKLEDSAVYLCASSQQGGNQPQHFGDGTRLSIL.

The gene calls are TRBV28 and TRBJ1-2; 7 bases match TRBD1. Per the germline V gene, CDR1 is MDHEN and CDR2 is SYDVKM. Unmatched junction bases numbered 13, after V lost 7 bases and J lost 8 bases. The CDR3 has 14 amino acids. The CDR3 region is CASTLRGQSSGYTF. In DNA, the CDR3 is TGTGCCAGCACTCTTAGGGGACAGTCTTCCGGCTACACCTTC.

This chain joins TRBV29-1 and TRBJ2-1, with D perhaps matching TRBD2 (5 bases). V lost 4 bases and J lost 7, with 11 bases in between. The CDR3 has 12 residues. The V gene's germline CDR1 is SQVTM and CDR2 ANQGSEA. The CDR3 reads CSVGLSGNEQFF. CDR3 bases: TGCAGCGTTGGTTTGTCGGGGAATGAGCAGTTCTTC.

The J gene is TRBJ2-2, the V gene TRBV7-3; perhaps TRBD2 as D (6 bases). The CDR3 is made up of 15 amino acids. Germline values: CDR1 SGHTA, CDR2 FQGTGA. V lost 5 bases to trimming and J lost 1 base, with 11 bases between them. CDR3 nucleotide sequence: TGTGCCAGCAGCCTCGGGAGTTGGAACACCGGGGAGCTGTTTTTT. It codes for CASSLGSWNTGELFF.

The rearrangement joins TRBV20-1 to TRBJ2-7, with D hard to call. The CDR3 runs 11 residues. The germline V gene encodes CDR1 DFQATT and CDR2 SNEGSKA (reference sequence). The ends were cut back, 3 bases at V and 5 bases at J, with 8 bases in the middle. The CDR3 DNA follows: TGCAGTGCTAGTGAGCTAAACGAGCAGTACTTC. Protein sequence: CSASELNEQYF.

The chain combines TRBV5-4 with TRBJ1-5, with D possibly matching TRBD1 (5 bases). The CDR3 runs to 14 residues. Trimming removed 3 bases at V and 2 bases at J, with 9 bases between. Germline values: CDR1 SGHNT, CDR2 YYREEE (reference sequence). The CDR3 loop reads CASSSGQGNQPQHF. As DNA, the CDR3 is TGTGCCAGCAGCTCTGGACAAGGCAATCAGCCCCAGCATTTT.

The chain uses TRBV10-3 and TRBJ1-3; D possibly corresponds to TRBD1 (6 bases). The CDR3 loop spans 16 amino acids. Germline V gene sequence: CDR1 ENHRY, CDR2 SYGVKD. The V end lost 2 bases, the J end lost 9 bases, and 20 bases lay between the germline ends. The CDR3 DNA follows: TGTGCCATCAGTGAGATGGGACATCGGGTCTATTCCACCATATATTTT. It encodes CAISEMGHRVYSTIYF.

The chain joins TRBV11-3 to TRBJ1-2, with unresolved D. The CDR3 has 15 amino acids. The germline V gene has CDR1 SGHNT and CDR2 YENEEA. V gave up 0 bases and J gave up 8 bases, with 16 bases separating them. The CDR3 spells CASSLDWQPTRGYTF. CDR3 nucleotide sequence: TGTGCCAGCAGCTTAGATTGGCAGCCGACCCGGGGCTACACCTTC.

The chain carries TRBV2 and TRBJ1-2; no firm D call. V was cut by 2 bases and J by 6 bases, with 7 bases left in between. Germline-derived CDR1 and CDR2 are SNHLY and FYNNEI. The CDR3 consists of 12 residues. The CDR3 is CASSETGNGYTF. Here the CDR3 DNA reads TGTGCCAGCAGTGAAACTGGGAATGGCTACACCTTC.

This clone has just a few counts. The CDR3 loop reads CASSVTGQLNTEAFF. The CDR3 DNA reads as TGTGCCAGCAGCGTAACGGGACAGCTGAACACTGAAGCTTTCTTT. The chain joins TRBV9 to TRBJ1-1; 7 bases are shared with TRBD1. Germline V gene lookup returns CDR1 SGDLS and CDR2 YYNGEE. With 1 base clipped from V and 0 bases from J, the junction kept 3 bases outside the gene matches. The CDR3 is 15 amino acids.

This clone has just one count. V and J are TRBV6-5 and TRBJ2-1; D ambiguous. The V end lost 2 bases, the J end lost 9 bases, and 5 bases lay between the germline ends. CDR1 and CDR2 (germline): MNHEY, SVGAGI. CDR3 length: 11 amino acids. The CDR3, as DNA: TGTGCCAGCAGTTACCGAGGTGAGCAGTTCTTC. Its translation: CASSYRGEQFF.

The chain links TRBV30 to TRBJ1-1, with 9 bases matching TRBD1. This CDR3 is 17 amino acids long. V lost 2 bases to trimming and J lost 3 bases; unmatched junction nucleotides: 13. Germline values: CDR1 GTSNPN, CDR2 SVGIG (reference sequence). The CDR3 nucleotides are TGTGCCTGGAGTTCATGGACAGGGGCCTCTGGGGACACTGAAGCTTTCTTT. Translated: CAWSSWTGASGDTEAFF. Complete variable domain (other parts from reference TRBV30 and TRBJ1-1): SQTIHQWPATLVQPVGSPLSLECTVEGTSNPNLYWYRQAAGRGLQLLFYSVGIGQISSEVPQNLSASRPQDRQFILSSKKLLLSDSGFYLCAWSSWTGASGDTEAFFGQGTRLTVV.

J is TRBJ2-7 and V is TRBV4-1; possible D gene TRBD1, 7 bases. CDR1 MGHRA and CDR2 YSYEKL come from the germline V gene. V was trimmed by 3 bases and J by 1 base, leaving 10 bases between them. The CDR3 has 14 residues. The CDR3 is CASSQPGGSYEQYF. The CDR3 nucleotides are TGCGCCAGCAGCCAGCCAGGGGGGTCCTACGAGCAGTACTTC.

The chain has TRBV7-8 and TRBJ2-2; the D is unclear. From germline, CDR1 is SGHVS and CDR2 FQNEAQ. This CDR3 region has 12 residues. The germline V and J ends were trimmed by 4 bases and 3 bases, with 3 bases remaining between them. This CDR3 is CASSSYTGELFF. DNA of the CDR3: TGTGCCAGCAGCTCCTACACCGGGGAGCTGTTTTTT.

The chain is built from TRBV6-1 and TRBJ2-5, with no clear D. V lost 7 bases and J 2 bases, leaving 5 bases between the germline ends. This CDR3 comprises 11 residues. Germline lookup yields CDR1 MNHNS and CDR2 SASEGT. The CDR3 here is CASMRQETQYF. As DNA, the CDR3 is TGTGCCAGCATGAGGCAAGAGACCCAGTACTTC.

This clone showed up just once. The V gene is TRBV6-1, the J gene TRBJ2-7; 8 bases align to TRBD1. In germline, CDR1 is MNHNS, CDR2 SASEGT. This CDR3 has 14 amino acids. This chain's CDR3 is CVAGYQGAKYEQYF. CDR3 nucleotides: TGTGTCGCGGGATATCAGGGGGCGAAATACGAGCAGTACTTC.

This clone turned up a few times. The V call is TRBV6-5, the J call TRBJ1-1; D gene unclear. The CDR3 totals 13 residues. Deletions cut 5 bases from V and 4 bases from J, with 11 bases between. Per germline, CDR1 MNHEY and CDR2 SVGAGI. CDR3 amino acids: CASSLTLGTEAFF. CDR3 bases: TGTGCCAGCAGTCTCACTTTAGGCACTGAAGCTTTCTTT.

CDR3 loop: CASAHPPSPEKLFF. The DNA of the CDR3 is TGTGCCAGTGCACACCCACCGTCCCCTGAAAAACTGTTTTTT. The chain joins TRBV18 to TRBJ1-4; no definite D call. The CDR3 consists of 14 residues. V lost 9 bases and J lost 7, with 18 bases in between. The germline V gene encodes CDR1 KGHSH and CDR2 LQKENI.

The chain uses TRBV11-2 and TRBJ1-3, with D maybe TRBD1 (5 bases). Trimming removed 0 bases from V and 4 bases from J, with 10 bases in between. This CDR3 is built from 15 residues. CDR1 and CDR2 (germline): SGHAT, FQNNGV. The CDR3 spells CASSLDAGPGNTIYF. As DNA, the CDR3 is TGTGCCAGCAGCTTAGACGCAGGGCCAGGAAACACCATATATTTT.

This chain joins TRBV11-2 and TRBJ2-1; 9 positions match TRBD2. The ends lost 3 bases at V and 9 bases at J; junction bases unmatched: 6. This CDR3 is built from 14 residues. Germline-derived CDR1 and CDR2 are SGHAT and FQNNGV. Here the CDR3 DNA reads TGTGCCAGCAGCTTGAGGTCGCGGGAGGGTGAGCAGTTCTTC. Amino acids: CASSLRSREGEQFF.

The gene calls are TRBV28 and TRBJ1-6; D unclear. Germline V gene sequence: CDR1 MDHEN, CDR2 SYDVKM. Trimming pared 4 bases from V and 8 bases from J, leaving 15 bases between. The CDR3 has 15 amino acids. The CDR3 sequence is CASSSPTVRDSPLHF. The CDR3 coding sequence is TGTGCCAGCAGTTCTCCGACCGTGAGGGATTCACCCCTCCACTTT.